The source of this T cell receptor (beta chain) is a study of OX40 agonist ivuxolimab in advanced cancers. Across the whole study: In this cohort, patients received ivuxolimab, an agonistic anti-OX40 (CD134) antibody. The study gave patients intravenous ivuxolimab at 0.01 to 10 mg/kg every 2 weeks.

Sequenced by immunoSEQ multiplex PCR; TCRdb stores in-frame clones only, minus some. Of approximately 19,000 clones listed, 85% to 90% are singletons. CDR1 is SEHNR and CDR2 is FQNEAQ in the germline V gene (reference sequence). V lost 5 bases and J 7 bases, leaving 23 bases between the germline ends. CDR3 length: 17 amino acids. This clone has more than one count but fewer than ten. V and J are TRBV7-9 and TRBJ1-4; a weak D match, TRBD1 (5 bases). The sequencing used CD4+ or CD8+ T cells sorted from blood, collected in a trial of the OX40 agonist ivuxolimab. The sequence was obtained from an adult with an advanced solid tumor such as melanoma, head and neck, liver or kidney cancer. In DNA form, the CDR3 reads TGTGCCAGCAGCAACTCCCGGGACGCGGACGGGCGTGAAAAACTGTTTTTT. Translated: CASSNSRDADGREKLFF.